Each of the 17 T cell receptor beta chains below was sequenced from the same sample in a study of CD8 T cells in ankylosing spondylitis. A single record per CDR3 protein comes from TCRdb applying MiXCR to the 5' RACE reads. The sample yields under 150,000 distinct CDR3 sequences, more than 9.5% seen once. Sequencing used blood, either unsorted or a sorted T cell fraction (not recorded which). The receptors originated from a female donor with ankylosing spondylitis or in good health (not recorded which).

This clonotype has a count of ten or more. The V gene is TRBV6-5, the J gene TRBJ2-1; D not certain. Germline V lookup: CDR1 MNHEY, CDR2 SVGAGI. Deletions cut 7 bases from V and 6 bases from J, with 16 bases between. The length of the CDR3 is 14 residues. The CDR3 spells CASTVIDWSNEQFF. CDR3 coding DNA: TGTGCCAGCACTGTTATCGACTGGAGCAATGAGCAGTTCTTC.

This clonotype was recorded at least ten times. This rearrangement joins TRBV5-5 to TRBJ2-7; no firm D call. The CDR3 extends over 12 amino acids. The germline V and J ends were trimmed by 4 bases and 0 bases, with 5 bases remaining between them. The germline CDR1 and CDR2 sequences are SGHKS and YYEKEE (reference sequence). The CDR3 spells CASSTTSYEQYF. In DNA, the CDR3 is TGTGCCAGCAGCACCACCTCCTACGAGCAGTACTTC.

This clonotype has at least ten counts. This rearrangement joins TRBV11-2 to TRBJ1-5; tentative D call: TRBD1 (5 bases). The V and J ends lost 4 bases and 4 bases respectively, with 11 bases between them. The CDR3 covers 14 residues. Germline V gives CDR1 SGHAT, CDR2 FQNNGV. The CDR3 nucleotides read TGTGCCAGCAGCTGGGACGGACCGAATCAGCCCCAGCATTTT. Its protein product is CASSWDGPNQPQHF.

This clonotype was observed at least ten times. V gene TRBV15 combines with J gene TRBJ1-1; 8 nucleotides align to TRBD1. From germline, CDR1 is LNHNV and CDR2 YYDKDF (reference sequence). The CDR3 is 14 residues long. Germline trimming cut 3 bases from V and 2 bases from J; bases unmatched to any gene: 2. As DNA, the CDR3 is TGTGCCACCAGCAGGGACAGGGTAAACACTGAAGCTTTCTTT. The encoded protein is CATSRDRVNTEAFF.

The sample holds many counts of this clonotype. The chain couples TRBV6-1 to TRBJ2-3; 7 nucleotides match TRBD2. The CDR3 totals 15 residues. CDR1 and CDR2 from the germline V gene are MNHNS and SASEGT. V lost 4 bases to trimming and J lost 6 bases; unmatched junction nucleotides: 10. CDR3 residues: CASSGGASGGDTQYF. DNA for the CDR3: TGTGCCAGCAGTGGTGGGGCTAGCGGCGGGGATACGCAGTATTTT.

The table lists this clonotype with many counts. V usage is TRBV29-1 and J usage is TRBJ1-1; D unresolved. Germline values: CDR1 SQVTM, CDR2 ANQGSEA. The V gene lost 3 bases and the J gene lost 5 bases, with 10 bases spanning the gap. This CDR3 has 12 amino acids. This chain's CDR3 is CSVDQVRTEAFF. CDR3 in DNA: TGCAGCGTTGATCAGGTGCGGACTGAAGCTTTCTTT.

The chain couples TRBV9 to TRBJ2-5; tentatively, D is TRBD2 (7 bases). CDR3 length: 16 amino acids. V shed 1 base and J shed 0 bases, with 13 bases lying between them. Germline loops: CDR1 SGDLS, CDR2 YYNGEE. The CDR3 region is CASSVTGGPYQETQYF. CDR3 sequence (DNA): TGTGCCAGCAGCGTAACCGGGGGGCCGTACCAAGAGACCCAGTACTTC.

This chain connects TRBV30 to TRBJ1-4; D call uncertain. V was shortened by 0 bases and J by 7 bases, with 12 bases between the two germline ends. The germline V gene has CDR1 GTSNPN and CDR2 SVGIG (reference sequence). The CDR3 has 14 residues. The CDR3 protein is CAWSVPSAGEKLFF. For the CDR3, the DNA is TGTGCCTGGAGTGTACCCTCGGCAGGTGAAAAACTGTTTTTT.

This clonotype has at least ten counts. This rearrangement joins TRBV10-3 to TRBJ2-7, with 12 bases lining up with TRBD1. CDR3 size: 16 residues. The germline gives CDR1 ENHRY, CDR2 SYGVKD. Unmatched junction bases numbered 5, after V lost 3 bases and J lost 2 bases. The CDR3 DNA is TGTGCCATCAGTGAAAGGGGACAGGGGGCTCCCTACGAGCAGTACTTC. Its translation: CAISERGQGAPYEQYF.

Ten or more counts support this clonotype. V and J are TRBV20-1 and TRBJ1-5, with unresolved D. The germline V gene has CDR1 DFQATT and CDR2 SNEGSKA (reference sequence). The CDR3 is 12 amino acids. Trimming removed 3 bases from V and 7 bases from J, with 10 bases in between. The chain's CDR3 is CSARAPNQPQHF. CDR3 in DNA: TGCAGTGCTAGGGCCCCGAACCAGCCCCAGCATTTT.

The sample holds many counts of this clonotype. The V and J genes are TRBV7-2 and TRBJ1-6; TRBD1 agrees at 9 bases. Germline trimming cut 4 bases from V and 8 bases from J; bases unmatched to any gene: 3. The CDR3 consists of 14 residues. Germline CDR1 reads SGHTA; CDR2 reads FQGNSA. The CDR3 reads CASSSGTGYSPLHF. CDR3 DNA sequence: TGTGCCAGCAGCTCCGGGACAGGGTATTCACCCCTCCACTTT.

This CDR3 reads CASSGAGLAGFQETQYF. CDR3 DNA sequence: TGTGCCAGCAGCGGGGCGGGACTAGCGGGGTTTCAAGAGACCCAGTACTTC. The genes are TRBV11-2 and TRBJ2-5; 13 nucleotides align to TRBD2. This CDR3 has 17 residues. CDR1 is SGHAT, CDR2 FQNNGV, per germline. J gave up 2 bases and V 5 bases, and 8 bases lay outside the gene matches.

This clonotype was detected ten times or more. V and J are TRBV29-1 and TRBJ2-6; the D gene is possibly TRBD1 (5 bases). V gave up 1 base and J gave up 0 bases, with 10 bases separating them. Germline CDR1 SQVTM, CDR2 ANQGSEA. The CDR3 length is 16 residues. DNA of the CDR3: TGCAGCGTTGAAGTGGACATCGACTCTGGGGCCAACGTCCTGACTTTC. Translated: CSVEVDIDSGANVLTF.

The rearrangement uses TRBV7-9 and TRBJ1-6; TRBD1 might be the D (5 bases). V was cut by 6 bases and J by 8 bases, with 14 bases left in between. This CDR3 is built from 14 residues. Germline CDR1 is SEHNR and CDR2 is FQNEAQ (reference sequence). CDR3 region: CASRTAKGDSPLHF. In DNA, the CDR3 is TGTGCCAGCAGAACGGCGAAAGGGGATTCACCCCTCCACTTT. The entire variable domain, with the rest obtained from reference TRBV7-9 and TRBJ1-6, is as follows: DTGVSQNPRHKITKRGQNVTFRCDPISEHNRLYWYRQTLGQGPEFLTYFQNEAQLEKSRLLSDRFSAERPKGSFSTLEIQRTEQGDSAMYLCASRTAKGDSPLHFGNGTRLTVT.

This clonotype was counted many times. The chain combines TRBV7-8 with TRBJ2-3; no firm D call. The CDR3 spans 13 residues. In germline, CDR1 is SGHVS, CDR2 FQNEAQ. V was clipped by 6 bases and J by 10 bases, with 17 bases between them. The CDR3 sequence is CASRQYDPDSQYF. CDR3 in DNA: TGTGCCAGCAGGCAATATGACCCTGATTCGCAGTATTTT.

This clonotype was recorded at least ten times. CDR3 region: CASSQTEGNGEQFF. As DNA, the CDR3 is TGTGCCAGCAGCCAAACAGAGGGGAACGGTGAGCAGTTCTTC. The J gene is TRBJ2-1, the V gene TRBV3-1; D may match TRBD1 or TRBD2 (5 bases each). Germline CDR1 LGHDT, CDR2 YNNKEL (reference sequence). The CDR3 consists of 14 residues. The V gene lost 2 bases and the J gene lost 9 bases, with 14 bases spanning the gap.

Notes on this clonotype: One end of the junction varies from germline; a read error may be responsible. The rearrangement uses TRBV10-3 and TRBJ1-3; D perhaps matches TRBD1 (6 bases). The CDR3 spans 14 residues. Germline lookup yields CDR1 ENHRY and CDR2 SYGVKD. DNA for the CDR3: TGTGCCATCAGAGAATCAGGGGCTGGAAACACCAAATATTTT. Translated: CAIRESGAGNTKYF.